This T cell receptor beta chain derives from a study of molecular identifiers for immune sequencing clone quantification. The germline CDR1 and CDR2 sequences are SGHRS and YFSETQ. The CDR3 totals 14 residues. MiXCR, applied by TCRdb to the PCR reads, yields one record per CDR3 protein. Of about 100,000 distinct CDR3 sequences in the sample, under 40% were seen once. This clonotype has only a few counts. At one end the junction does not follow the germline gene, possibly because of a read error. This TCR was sampled from a human donor in good health. Some libraries in this study had Jurkat cell RNA spiked in. The gene calls are TRBV5-1 and TRBJ2-3, with a tentative D call TRBD1 (6 bases). Sequencing used naive CD8+ T cells from blood, with Jurkat cell RNA spiked in. Specified subset: FACS-sorted CD8+CD4-CCR7+CD45RA+ naive T cells. In DNA form, the CDR3 reads TGCGCCGGCAGCTCACAGGGTTTCGCAGATACGCAGTATTTT. Translating gives CAGSSQGFADTQYF. The complete variable domain, with remaining parts taken from reference TRBV5-1 and TRBJ2-3, reads KAGVTQTPRYLIKTRGQQVTLSCSPISGHRSVSWYQQTPGQGLQFLFEYFSETQRNKGNFPGRFSGRQFSNSRSEMNVSTLELGDSALYLCAGSSQGFADTQYFGPGTRLTVL.